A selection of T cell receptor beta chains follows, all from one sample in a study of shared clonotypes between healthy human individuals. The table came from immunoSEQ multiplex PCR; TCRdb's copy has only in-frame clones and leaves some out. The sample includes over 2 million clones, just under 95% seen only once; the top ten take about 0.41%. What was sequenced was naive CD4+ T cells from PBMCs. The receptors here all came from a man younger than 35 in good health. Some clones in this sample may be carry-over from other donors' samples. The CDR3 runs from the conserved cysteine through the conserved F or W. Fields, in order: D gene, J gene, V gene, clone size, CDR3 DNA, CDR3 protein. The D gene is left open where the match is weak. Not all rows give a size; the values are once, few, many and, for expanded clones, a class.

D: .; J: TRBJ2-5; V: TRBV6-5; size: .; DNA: TGTGCCAGCAGTTTGGGGGGAAGGCAAGAGACCCAGTACTTC; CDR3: CASSLGGRQETQYF
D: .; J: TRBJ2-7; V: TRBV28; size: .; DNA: TGTGCCAGCAGGGGGGCAGGGGCGATTCTCGACTACGAGCAGTACTTC; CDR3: CASRGAGAILDYEQYF
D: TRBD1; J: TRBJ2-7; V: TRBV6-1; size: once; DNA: TGTGCCAGCCGGGGACAGGGTTCCTACGAGCAGTACTTC; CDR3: CASRGQGSYEQYF
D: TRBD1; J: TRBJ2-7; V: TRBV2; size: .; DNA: TGTGCCAGCAGTGAAGGAACGCGACAGGGAACCTACGAGCAGTACTTC; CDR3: CASSEGTRQGTYEQYF
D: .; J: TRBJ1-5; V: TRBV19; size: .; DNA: TGTGCCAGTAGAACGACACGAGACGGTGTTATTCGGAATCCGCCCCAGCATTTT; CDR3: CASRTTRDGVIRNPPQHF
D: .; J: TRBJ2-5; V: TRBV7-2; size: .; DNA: TGTGCCAGCAGCTTAGGGATCGTGTACCAAGAGACCCAGTACTTC; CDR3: CASSLGIVYQETQYF
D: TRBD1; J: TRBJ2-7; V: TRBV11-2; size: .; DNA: TGTGCCAGCAGCTTTAGACGGGACAGGGGGTACGAGCAGTACTTC; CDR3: CASSFRRDRGYEQYF
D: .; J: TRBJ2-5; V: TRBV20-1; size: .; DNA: TGCAGTGCTCTGAACTCCGAGACCCAGTACTTC; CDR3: CSALNSETQYF
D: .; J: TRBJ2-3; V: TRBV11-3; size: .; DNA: TGTGCCAGCAGCTCGCGGGTCGGAGCAGATACGCAGTATTTT; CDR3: CASSSRVGADTQYF
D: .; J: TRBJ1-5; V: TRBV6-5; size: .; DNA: TGTGCCAGTAGACCGTCGAGCAATCAGCCCCAGCATTTT; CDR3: CASRPSSNQPQHF
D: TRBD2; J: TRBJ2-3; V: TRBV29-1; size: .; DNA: TGCAGCGTCTTCGGGGCGGGAGGCCCCACAGATACGCAGTATTTT; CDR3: CSVFGAGGPTDTQYF
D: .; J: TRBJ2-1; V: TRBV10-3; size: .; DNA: TGTGCCATCAGCCCCGGACCAATCGGGCAGTTCTTC; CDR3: CAISPGPIGQFF
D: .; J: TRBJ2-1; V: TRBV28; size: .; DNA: TGTGCCAGCAGTTCAAATTACAATGAGCAGTTCTTC; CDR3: CASSSNYNEQFF
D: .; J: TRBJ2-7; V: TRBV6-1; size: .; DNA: TGTGCCAGCAGGCTCGGTGGGGATTATTCCTACGAGCAGTACTTC; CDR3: CASRLGGDYSYEQYF
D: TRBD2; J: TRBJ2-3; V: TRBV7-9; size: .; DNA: TGTGCCAGCAGCTTAGAACTAGCGGACACAGATACGCAGTATTTT; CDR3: CASSLELADTDTQYF
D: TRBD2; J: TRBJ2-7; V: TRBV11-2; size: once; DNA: TGTGCCAGCAGCCCGGGACTAACCTCCTACGAGCAGTACTTC; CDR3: CASSPGLTSYEQYF
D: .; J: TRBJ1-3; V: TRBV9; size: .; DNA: TGTGCCAGCAGCGTAAATGGCCGGCCAACCATATATTTT; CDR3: CASSVNGRPTIYF
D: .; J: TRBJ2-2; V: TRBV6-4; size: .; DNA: TGTGCCAGCGGGAACACCGGGGAGCTGTTTTTT; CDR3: CASGNTGELFF
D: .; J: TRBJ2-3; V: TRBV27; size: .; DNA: TGTGCCAGCAGTCCCCAATCTGCAGATACGCAGTATTTT; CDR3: CASSPQSADTQYF
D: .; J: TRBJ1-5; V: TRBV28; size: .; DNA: TGTGCCAGCAGTTTATTCTCCAGGGAGAATCAGCCCCAGCATTTT; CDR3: CASSLFSRENQPQHF
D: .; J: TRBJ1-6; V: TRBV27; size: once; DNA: TGTGCCAGCAGTTTATTAGGCCAGGGAGAGGATTCACCCCTCCACTTT; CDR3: CASSLLGQGEDSPLHF
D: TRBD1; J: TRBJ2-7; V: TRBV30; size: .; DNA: TGTGCCTGGGGGACAGGGGGCGAGCAGTACTTC; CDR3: CAWGTGGEQYF
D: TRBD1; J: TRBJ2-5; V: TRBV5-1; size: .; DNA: TGCGCCAGCAGCTTGGTTGCAGGGGGCGCCGAGACCCAGTACTTC; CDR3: CASSLVAGGAETQYF
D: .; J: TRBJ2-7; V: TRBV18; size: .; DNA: TGTGCCAGCTCACCCGACACGCCGGCTACCAACCTACGAGGGCAGTACTTC; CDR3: CASSPDTPATNLRGQYF
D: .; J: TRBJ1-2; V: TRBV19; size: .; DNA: TGTGCCAGTAGTAACACAGGGCTCTCGCTCTATGGCTACACCTTC; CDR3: CASSNTGLSLYGYTF
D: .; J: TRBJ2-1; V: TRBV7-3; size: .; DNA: TGTGCCAGCAGCTACGACAGTTTATCCTACAATGAGCAGTTCTTC; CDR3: CASSYDSLSYNEQFF
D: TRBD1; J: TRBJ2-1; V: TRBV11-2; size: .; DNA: TGTGCCAGCAGCCTTGGACAGGTCACCTACAATGAGCAGTTCTTC; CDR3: CASSLGQVTYNEQFF
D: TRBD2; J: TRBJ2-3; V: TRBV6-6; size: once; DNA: TGTGCCAGCAGTTACTCGTCAGGGAGGGCAGATACGCAGTATTTT; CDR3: CASSYSSGRADTQYF
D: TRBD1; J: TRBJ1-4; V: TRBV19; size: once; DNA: TGTGCCAGTAGTATGCGTGGGACAGGGGATGCGGGGGAAAAACTGTTTTTT; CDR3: CASSMRGTGDAGEKLFF
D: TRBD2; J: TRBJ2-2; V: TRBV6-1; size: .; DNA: TGTGCCAGCAGTGGGACTAGCGGGAGCCCCAGCACCGGGGAGCTGTTTTTT; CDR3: CASSGTSGSPSTGELFF
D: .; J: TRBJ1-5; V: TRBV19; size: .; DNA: TGTGCCAGCCTCCGGGGGGCGTTCGGTCAGCCCCAGCATTTT; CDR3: CASLRGAFGQPQHF
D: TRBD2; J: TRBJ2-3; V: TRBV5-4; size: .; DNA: TGTGCCAGCAAGGTGTCGGGCGGGAGGGGTAGGGAAGATACGCAGTATTTT; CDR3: CASKVSGGRGREDTQYF
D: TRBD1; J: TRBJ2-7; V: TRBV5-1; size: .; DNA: TGCGCCAGCAGGCCCGGGACAGGGGGCTTCGAGCAGTACTTC; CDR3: CASRPGTGGFEQYF
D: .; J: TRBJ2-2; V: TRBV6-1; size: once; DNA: TGTGCCAGCAGTGCCCGACCAAGAGGGTTCACCGGGGAGCTGTTTTTT; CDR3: CASSARPRGFTGELFF
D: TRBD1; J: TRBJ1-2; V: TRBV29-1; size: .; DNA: TGCAGCGTTGGCCGGGACAGGGTATCTGGCTACACCTTC; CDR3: CSVGRDRVSGYTF
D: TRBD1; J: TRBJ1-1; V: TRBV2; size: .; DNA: TGTGCCAGCAGCGACAGGGGTACGAACACTGAAGCTTTCTTT; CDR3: CASSDRGTNTEAFF
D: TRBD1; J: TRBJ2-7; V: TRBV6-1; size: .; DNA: TGTGCCACTAACAGGGGGACCCCGGGTTTGCAGCAGTACTTC; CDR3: CATNRGTPGLQQYF
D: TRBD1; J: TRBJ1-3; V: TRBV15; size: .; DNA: TGTGCCACCCAACATGACAGGGTCTCTGGAAACACCATATATTTT; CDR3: CATQHDRVSGNTIYF
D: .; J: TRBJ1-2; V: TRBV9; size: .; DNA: TGTGCCAGCAGCCCTGTTGGGGGGTCGTATGGCTACACCTTC; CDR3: CASSPVGGSYGYTF
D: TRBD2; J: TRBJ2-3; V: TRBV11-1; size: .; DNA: TGTGCCAGCAGCTTGGGACTAGCGGGCGGTGATACGCAGTATTTT; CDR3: CASSLGLAGGDTQYF
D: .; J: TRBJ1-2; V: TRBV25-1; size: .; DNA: TGTGCCAGCAGTGATAGATGGCGCGGCTATGGCTACACCTTC; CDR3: CASSDRWRGYGYTF